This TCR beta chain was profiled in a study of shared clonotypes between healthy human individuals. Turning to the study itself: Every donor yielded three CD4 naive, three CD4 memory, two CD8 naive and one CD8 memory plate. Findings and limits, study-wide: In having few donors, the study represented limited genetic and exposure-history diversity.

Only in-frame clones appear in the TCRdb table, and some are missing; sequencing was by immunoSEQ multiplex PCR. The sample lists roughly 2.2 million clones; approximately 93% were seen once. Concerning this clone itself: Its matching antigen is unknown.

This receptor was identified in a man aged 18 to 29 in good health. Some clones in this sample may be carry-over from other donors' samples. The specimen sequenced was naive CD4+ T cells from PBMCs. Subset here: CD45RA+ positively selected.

CDR3 nucleotides: TGTGCCAGCAGTGAAAGGGGGCCCTCTGAAGCTTTCTTT. Its translation: CASSERGPSEAFF. The V call is TRBV2, the J call TRBJ1-1, with 7 nucleotides matching TRBD1. V lost 2 bases to trimming and J lost 6 bases; unmatched junction nucleotides: 3. Germline V CDR1 and CDR2: SNHLY, FYNNEI. This CDR3 region has 13 residues.